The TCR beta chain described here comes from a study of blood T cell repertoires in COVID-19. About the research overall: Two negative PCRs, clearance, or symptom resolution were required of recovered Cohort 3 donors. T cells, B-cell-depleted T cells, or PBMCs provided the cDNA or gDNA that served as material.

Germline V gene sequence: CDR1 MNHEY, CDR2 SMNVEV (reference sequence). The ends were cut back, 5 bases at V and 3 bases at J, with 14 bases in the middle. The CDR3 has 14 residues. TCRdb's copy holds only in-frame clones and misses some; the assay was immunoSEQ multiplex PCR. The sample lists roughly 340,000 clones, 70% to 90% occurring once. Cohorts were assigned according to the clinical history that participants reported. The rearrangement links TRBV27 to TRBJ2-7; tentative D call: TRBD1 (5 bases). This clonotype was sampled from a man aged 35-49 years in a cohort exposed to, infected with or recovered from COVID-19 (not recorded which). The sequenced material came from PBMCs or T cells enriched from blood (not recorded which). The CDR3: CASSPTAYHYEQYF. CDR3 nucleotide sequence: TGTGCCAGCAGTCCGACAGCATACCACTACGAGCAGTACTTC.